This entry lists 6 T cell receptor beta chains sequenced from one sample in a study of technical replicates of blood from a few donors. Profiling relied on immunoSEQ multiplex PCR, and the TCRdb table lists in-frame clones only, not all of them. The sample lists tens of thousands of clones; around 94% were seen once. The sequenced sample was T cells isolated from PBMCs. These receptors were obtained from a human donor in good health.

The table lists this clone with a count of one. This chain joins TRBV6-5 and TRBJ1-2, with 11 bases that match TRBD1. Trimming cost V 9 bases and J 7 bases; bases outside gene matches: 13. Looked up from germline, CDR1 is MNHEY and CDR2 is SVGAGI. This CDR3 contains 15 residues. The CDR3 DNA follows: TGTGCCAGTACCCGGACAGGGGGCATCCTCGCTGGCTACACCTTC. It encodes CASTRTGGILAGYTF.

The chain joins TRBV11-3 to TRBJ1-2; D is uncertain. This CDR3 has 14 amino acids. Trimming stripped 2 bases from V and 7 bases from J, with 14 bases between. CDR1 is SGHNT and CDR2 is YENEEA in the germline V gene. CDR3 region: CASSLHKEGFGYTF. CDR3 in DNA: TGTGCCAGCAGCTTACATAAGGAGGGATTTGGCTACACCTTC.

In DNA, the CDR3 is TGTGCCTGGACACAGTTCGGGACAGGGTTGCCCCAGCATTTT. Amino acid sequence: CAWTQFGTGLPQHF. The chain carries TRBV30 and TRBJ1-5; 9 bases fit TRBD1. Germline CDR1 reads GTSNPN; CDR2 reads SVGIG (reference sequence). The CDR3 covers 14 residues. The junction had 10 bases not matched to a gene; V was cut back by 4 bases and J by 9 bases. The full variable domain, its missing parts supplied by reference TRBV30 and TRBJ1-5, is SQTIHQWPATLVQPVGSPLSLECTVEGTSNPNLYWYRQAAGRGLQLLFYSVGIGQISSEVPQNLSASRPQDRQFILSSKKLLLSDSGFYLCAWTQFGTGLPQHFGDGTRLSIL.

The chain joins TRBV29-1 to TRBJ2-1; 9 bases fit TRBD2. The germline gives CDR1 SQVTM, CDR2 ANQGSEA. This CDR3 is 15 amino acids long. The CDR3 region is CSLLSQREVVNEQFF. For the CDR3, the DNA is TGCAGTCTTCTCTCCCAGCGGGAGGTGGTCAATGAGCAGTTCTTC.

In its sample, this clone was seen once. The V gene is TRBV7-9, the J gene TRBJ2-1; D is undetermined. CDR1 and CDR2 (germline): SEHNR, FQNEAQ (reference sequence). The CDR3 is 14 amino acids. V was shortened by 5 bases and J by 0 bases, with 8 bases between the two germline ends. The DNA for the CDR3 is TGTGCCAGCAGCCAAGCGCTCTCCTACAATGAGCAGTTCTTC. It translates to CASSQALSYNEQFF.

This chain joins TRBV19 and TRBJ2-7; 9 bases align to TRBD1. V lost 4 bases to trimming and J lost 4 bases; unmatched junction nucleotides: 8. The germline V gene encodes CDR1 LNHDA and CDR2 SQIVND (reference sequence). This CDR3 has 15 amino acids. Written as DNA, the CDR3 is TGTGCCAGTAGTACGAACGGGGACAGGGCTTACGAGCAGTACTTC. As protein: CASSTNGDRAYEQYF.